These 9 T cell receptor beta chains were all obtained from the same sample, sequenced in a study of blood T cells in healthy people across ages. Primed by a sample-barcoded 5' primer and a J-beta primer mix, a second PCR proceeded for about 6 to 11 cycles. TCRdb ran MiXCR on the 5' RACE reads and lists one entry per CDR3 protein. The sample has approximately 770,000 distinct CDR3 sequences; roughly 64% are singletons. The sample was blood. These TCRs come from a man between 25 and 39 years old in good health.

The chain recombines TRBV20-1 with TRBJ2-3, with D perhaps given as TRBD1 or TRBD2 (5 bases each). Germline CDR1 is DFQATT and CDR2 is SNEGSKA (reference sequence). Trimming pared 1 base from V and 6 bases from J, leaving 14 bases between. There are 14 residues in the CDR3. The CDR3 protein is CSARVYRGPDTQYF. The CDR3 DNA reads as TGCAGTGCTAGAGTTTATAGGGGACCCGATACGCAGTATTTT.

The DNA of the CDR3 is TGTGCCAGCTCACCACGAACTTTAAACAATGAGCAGTTCTTC. Residues: CASSPRTLNNEQFF. The chain is built from TRBV18 and TRBJ2-1; D is uncertain. Germline-derived CDR1 and CDR2 are KGHSH and LQKENI. V shed 1 base and J shed 5 bases, with 9 bases lying between them. The CDR3 runs to 14 residues.

The V and J genes are TRBV28 and TRBJ2-3; D not resolved. The CDR3 spans 12 residues. Germline lookup yields CDR1 MDHEN and CDR2 SYDVKM. Trimming left V 7 bases short and J 7 bases short, with 12 bases between. The CDR3 loop is CASTPGLNTQYF. DNA for the CDR3: TGTGCCAGCACCCCAGGTCTAAATACGCAGTATTTT.

V is TRBV27 and J is TRBJ2-5, with 8 nucleotides matching TRBD1. The DNA end is a closer match to TRBJ2-7, so the J assignment may be wrong. This CDR3 contains 16 residues. The germline V gene encodes CDR1 MNHEY and CDR2 SMNVEV (reference sequence). CDR3 nucleotide sequence: TGTGCCAGCAGTTCGATCCGGGACAGGCCCCACTACGAGCAGTACTTC. Translating it yields CASSSIRDRPHYEQYF.

This clonotype was picked up one time. A read error may account for a junction end that differs from germline. This chain links TRBV11-3 with TRBJ1-6; D may be TRBD1 (6 bases). CDR1 SGHNT and CDR2 YENEEA come from the germline V gene. This CDR3 region has 13 residues. CDR3 DNA: TGTGCCGGCAGCAGGGGTGGTAATTCACCCCTCCACTTT. Amino acid sequence: CAGSRGGNSPLHF.

The chain couples TRBV29-1 to TRBJ2-1; no clear D gene. Germline CDR1 reads SQVTM; CDR2 reads ANQGSEA. There are 10 residues in the CDR3. V gave up 4 bases and J gave up 6 bases, with 4 bases separating them. The CDR3 sequence is CSVAANEQFF. The CDR3 DNA sequence: TGCAGCGTTGCTGCCAATGAGCAGTTCTTC.

The V and J genes are TRBV5-1 and TRBJ1-2; a weak D match, TRBD1 (5 bases). The CDR3 extends over 14 amino acids. Germline lookup yields CDR1 SGHRS and CDR2 YFSETQ. V was cut by 5 bases and J by 6 bases, with 17 bases left in between. CDR3 bases: TGCGCCAGCAGAGTTGGGGCCGTACTGGATGGCTACACCTTC. It codes for CASRVGAVLDGYTF. Complete variable domain (other parts from reference TRBV5-1 and TRBJ1-2): KAGVTQTPRYLIKTRGQQVTLSCSPISGHRSVSWYQQTPGQGLQFLFEYFSETQRNKGNFPGRFSGRQFSNSRSEMNVSTLELGDSALYLCASRVGAVLDGYTFGSGTRLTVV.

This chain joins TRBV10-3 and TRBJ1-1; 7 bases map to TRBD1. There are 14 residues in the CDR3. V lost 6 bases and J lost 7; bases outside the gene matches: 11. Germline V gene data show CDR1 as ENHRY and CDR2 as SYGVKD. Here the CDR3 reads CAIRVGGGQDEAFF. The CDR3 nucleotides read TGTGCCATCAGGGTGGGAGGGGGCCAAGATGAAGCTTTCTTT.

J is TRBJ1-2 and V is TRBV25-1, with D perhaps TRBD1 (5 bases). This CDR3 has 14 residues. V lost 5 bases and J lost 4, with 14 bases in between. CDR1 is MGHDK and CDR2 is SYGVNS in the germline V gene. CDR3 protein: CASSSATGAYGYTF. The CDR3 coding sequence is TGTGCCAGCAGTTCGGCGACCGGGGCCTATGGCTACACCTTC.